The 9 T cell receptor beta chains presented below share a single source sample, sequenced in a study of Ad26.COV2.S vaccination and SARS-CoV-2 variants. This sample's treatment: around 19 received Ad26.COV2.S at low or high dose, single or two shots; about 5 received placebo; per-sample allocation not given. It was on day 63 after the first vaccine or placebo injection that samples were taken. Sequencing was performed with immunoSEQ multiplex PCR; in TCRdb, only in-frame clones are kept and a portion is missing. This table holds hundreds of thousands of clones, roughly 91% found once. The input for sequencing was peripheral blood, taken in a trial of Ad26.COV2.S vaccine versus placebo. The receptors shown here come from a person aged 18 to 59 who received the Ad26.COV2.S COVID-19 vaccine or a placebo.

The chain joins TRBV6-2 or TRBV6-3 to TRBJ2-3; 8 bases are a match to TRBD1. Germline V CDR1 and CDR2: MNHEY, SVGEGT. Losses at the gene ends were 5 bases for V and 3 bases for J; bases not matched to a gene: 4. The length of the CDR3 is 14 residues. CDR3 DNA: TGTGCCAGCAGTCCAGGGGGCGGGACAGATACGCAGTATTTT. Translated, it gives CASSPGGGTDTQYF.

The chain links TRBV3-1 (or the pseudogene TRBV3-2) to TRBJ2-2; TRBD2 aligns across 7 bases. V shed 1 base, J shed 6 bases, and the junction held 5 bases outside the gene matches. CDR1 is LGHDT and CDR2 is YNNKEL in the germline V gene (reference sequence). The CDR3 totals 15 residues. The CDR3, as DNA: TGTGCCAGCAGCCAAGGCGTTAGCGGGCCCGGGGAGCTGTTTTTT. Protein: CASSQGVSGPGELFF.

The chain uses TRBV5-4 and TRBJ2-7, with D perhaps being TRBD1 or TRBD2 (5 bases each). The CDR3 sequence is 14 residues long. Germline V gives CDR1 SGHNT, CDR2 YYREEE (reference sequence). Trimming took off 0 bases at V and 3 bases at J, with 10 bases between the two ends. The CDR3 sequence is CASSLGGADYEQYF. Here the CDR3 DNA reads TGTGCCAGCAGCTTGGGAGGGGCGGACTACGAGCAGTACTTC.

The V and J genes are TRBV5-8 and TRBJ1-2; D may be TRBD1 (5 bases). Germline values: CDR1 SGHTS, CDR2 YDEGEE. This CDR3 contains 14 residues. Trimming cost V 2 bases and J 4 bases, with 12 bases left between them. CDR3 sequence: CASSFTQESYGYTF. For the CDR3, the DNA is TGTGCCAGCAGCTTTACACAGGAGTCCTATGGCTACACCTTC.

The gene calls are TRBV4-1 and TRBJ1-6; D unresolved. V lost 0 bases to trimming and J lost 5 bases, with 8 bases between them. This CDR3 spans 15 amino acids. Per germline, CDR1 MGHRA and CDR2 YSYEKL. The CDR3 here is CASSQDRTDNSPLHF. CDR3 DNA: TGCGCCAGCAGCCAAGATCGGACCGATAATTCACCCCTCCACTTT.

The rearrangement joins TRBV30 to TRBJ1-2; D uncertain. Germline V gene lookup returns CDR1 GTSNPN and CDR2 SVGIG (reference sequence). CDR3 size: 13 residues. V lost 2 bases, J lost 1 base, and 8 bases lay in between. The CDR3 is CAWSSRLNYGYTF. CDR3 nucleotides: TGTGCCTGGAGTAGCAGACTTAACTATGGCTACACCTTC.

The chain couples TRBV6-6 to TRBJ2-7; 10 nucleotides match TRBD2. With 0 bases clipped from V and 4 bases from J, the junction kept 3 bases outside the gene matches. The CDR3 is made up of 15 amino acids. Germline V gene data show CDR1 as MNHNY and CDR2 as SVGAGI (reference sequence). The CDR3 here is CASSYSRTSGYEQYF. CDR3 nucleotides: TGTGCCAGCAGTTACTCGAGGACTAGCGGTTACGAGCAGTACTTC.

The J gene is TRBJ1-1, the V gene TRBV6-2 or TRBV6-3; TRBD1 might be the D (5 bases). The CDR3 consists of 16 residues. Per germline, CDR1 MNHEY and CDR2 SVGEGT. V lost 6 bases and J lost 1, with 18 bases in between. The CDR3 loop is CASSPIPGRGNTEAFF. CDR3 sequence (DNA): TGTGCCAGCAGCCCTATACCGGGACGGGGGAACACTGAAGCTTTCTTT.

A note on this clone: Other DNA sequences in the same sample also yield this CDR3. This chain links TRBV9 with TRBJ2-7; tentative D call: TRBD2 (5 bases). The CDR3 runs 13 residues. Germline loops: CDR1 SGDLS, CDR2 YYNGEE. Trimming shortened V by 2 bases and J by 6 bases, and 12 bases separated the two germline ends. CDR3 in amino acids: CASSVADGGEQYF. CDR3 coding DNA: TGTGCCAGCAGCGTCGCTGACGGAGGCGAGCAGTACTTC.